This T cell receptor beta chain was sequenced for a study of neurological immune-mediated disorders. Study results and caveats: Across subjects, expanded clones had no CDR3 amino acid sequences in common, pointing to private repertoires in all groups.

This clonotype was seen repeatedly, ten times or more. Its antigen remains unidentified. It was by 5'RACE with 10-nucleotide random UMIs that the cDNA was made. In every sequencing run, more than 170 million TCR-beta sequences were generated from 15-18 subjects. TCRdb re-called the 5' RACE reads with MiXCR, one entry per CDR3 protein. The sample lists 45,000 to 70,000 distinct CDR3 sequences, about 4% occurring once. This CDR3 comprises 15 residues. Germline V lookup: CDR1 MGHRA, CDR2 YSYEKL. The V and J ends lost 2 bases and 2 bases respectively, with 12 bases between them. This chain uses TRBV4-1 with TRBJ2-5; D is unresolved. This TCR derives from a man aged 50 or older with multiple sclerosis. Sequencing was performed on PBMCs. The CDR3 loop is CASSQLSSQQETQYF. CDR3 sequence (DNA): TGCGCCAGCAGCCAATTGAGCTCCCAACAAGAGACCCAGTACTTC.